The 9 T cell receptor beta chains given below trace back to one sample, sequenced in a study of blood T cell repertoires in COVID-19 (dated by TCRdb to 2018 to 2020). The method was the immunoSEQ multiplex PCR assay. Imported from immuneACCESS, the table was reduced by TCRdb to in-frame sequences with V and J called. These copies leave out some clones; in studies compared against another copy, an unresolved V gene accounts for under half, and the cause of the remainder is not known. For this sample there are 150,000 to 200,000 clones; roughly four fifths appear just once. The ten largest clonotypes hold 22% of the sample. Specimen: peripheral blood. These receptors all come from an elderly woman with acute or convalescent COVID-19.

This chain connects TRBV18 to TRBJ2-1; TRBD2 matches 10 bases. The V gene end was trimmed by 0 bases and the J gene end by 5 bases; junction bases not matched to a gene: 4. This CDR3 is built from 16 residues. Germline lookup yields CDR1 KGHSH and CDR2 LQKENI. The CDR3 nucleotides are TGTGCCAGCTCACCACCGGGACTAGCGCCGAACAATGAGCAGTTCTTC. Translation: CASSPPGLAPNNEQFF.

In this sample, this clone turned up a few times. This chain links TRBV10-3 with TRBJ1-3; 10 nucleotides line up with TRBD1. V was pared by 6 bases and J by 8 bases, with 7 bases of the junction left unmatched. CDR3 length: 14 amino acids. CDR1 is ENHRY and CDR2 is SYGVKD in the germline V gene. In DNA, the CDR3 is TGTGCCATCAGGAACCGGGACAGGGGTGACACCATATATTTT. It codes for CAIRNRDRGDTIYF.

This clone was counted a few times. CDR3 loop: CASRGDRRNTGELFF. The CDR3, as DNA: TGTGCCAGCAGGGGGGACAGGAGGAACACCGGGGAGCTGTTTTTT. The genes are TRBV6-5 and TRBJ2-2; 8 nucleotides agree with TRBD1. CDR3 length: 15 residues. In germline, CDR1 is MNHEY, CDR2 SVGAGI. J was trimmed by 1 base and V by 6 bases; bases with no gene match: 4.

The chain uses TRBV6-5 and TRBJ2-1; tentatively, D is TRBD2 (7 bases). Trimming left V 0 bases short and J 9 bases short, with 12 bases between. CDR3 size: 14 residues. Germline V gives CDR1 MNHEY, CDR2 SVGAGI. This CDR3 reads CASSYSGGRSEQFF. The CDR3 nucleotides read TGTGCCAGCAGTTACTCGGGGGGGCGCAGTGAGCAGTTCTTC.

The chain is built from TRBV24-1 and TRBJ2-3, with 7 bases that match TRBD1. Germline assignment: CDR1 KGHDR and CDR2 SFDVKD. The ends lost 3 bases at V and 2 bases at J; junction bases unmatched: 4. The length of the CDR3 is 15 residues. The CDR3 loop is CATSDPGQNTDTQYF. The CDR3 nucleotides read TGTGCCACCAGTGATCCGGGACAGAACACAGATACGCAGTATTTT.

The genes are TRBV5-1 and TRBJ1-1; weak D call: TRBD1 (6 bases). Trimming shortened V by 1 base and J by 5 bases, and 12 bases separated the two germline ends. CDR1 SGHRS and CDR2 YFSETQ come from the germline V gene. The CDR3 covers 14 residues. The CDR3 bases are TGCGCCAGCAGCTTGACTGGGGGCGGAACTGAAGCTTTCTTT. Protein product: CASSLTGGGTEAFF.

The CDR3 protein is CASSAGFGTEAFF. The CDR3 DNA sequence: TGCGCCAGCAGTGCCGGGTTTGGCACTGAAGCTTTCTTT. The V gene is TRBV10-1, the J gene TRBJ1-1; no firm D call. Germline CDR1 and CDR2: WNHNN and SYGVQD (reference sequence). This CDR3 has 13 amino acids. V was pared by 4 bases and J by 4 bases, with 10 bases between.

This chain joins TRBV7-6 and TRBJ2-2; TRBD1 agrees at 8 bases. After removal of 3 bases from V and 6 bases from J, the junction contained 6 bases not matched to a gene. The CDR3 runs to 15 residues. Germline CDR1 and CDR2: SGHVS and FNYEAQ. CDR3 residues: CASSFWTGQSGELFF. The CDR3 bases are TGTGCCAGCAGCTTTTGGACAGGGCAGTCCGGGGAGCTGTTTTTT. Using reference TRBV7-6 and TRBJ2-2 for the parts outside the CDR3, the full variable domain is GAGVSQSPRYKVTKRGQDVALRCDPISGHVSLYWYRQALGQGPEFLTYFNYEAQQDKSGLPNDRFSAERPEGSISTLTIQRTEQRDSAMYRCASSFWTGQSGELFFGEGSRLTVL.

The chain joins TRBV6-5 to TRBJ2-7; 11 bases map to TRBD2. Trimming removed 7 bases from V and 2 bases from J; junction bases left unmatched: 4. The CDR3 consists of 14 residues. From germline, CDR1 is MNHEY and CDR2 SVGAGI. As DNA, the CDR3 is TGTGCCAGCATTGGGACTAGCGGAACCTACGAGCAGTACTTC. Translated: CASIGTSGTYEQYF.